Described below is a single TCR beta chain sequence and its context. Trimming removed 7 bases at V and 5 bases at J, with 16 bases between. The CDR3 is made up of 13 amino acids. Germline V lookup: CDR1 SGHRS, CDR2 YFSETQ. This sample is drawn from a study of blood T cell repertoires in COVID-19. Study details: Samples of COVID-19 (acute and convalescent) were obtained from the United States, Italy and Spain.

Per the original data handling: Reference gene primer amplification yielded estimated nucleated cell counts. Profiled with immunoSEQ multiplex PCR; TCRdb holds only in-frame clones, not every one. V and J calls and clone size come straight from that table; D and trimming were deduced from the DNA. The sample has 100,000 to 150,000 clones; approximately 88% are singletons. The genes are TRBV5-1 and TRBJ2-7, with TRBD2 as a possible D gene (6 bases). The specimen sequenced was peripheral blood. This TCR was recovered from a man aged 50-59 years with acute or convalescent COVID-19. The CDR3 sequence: CASSLGGGDEQYF. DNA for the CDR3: TGCGCCAGCTCCCTCGGGGGTGGGGACGAGCAGTACTTC.